Sequencing of this T cell receptor beta chain was carried out in a study of T cell changes during pregnancy in multiple sclerosis. CDR3 length: 15 amino acids. The J segment lost 2 bases and the V segment lost 5 bases, leaving 8 bases of the junction unmatched. The germline V gene encodes CDR1 PRHDT and CDR2 FYEKMQ (reference sequence). Profiled with immunoSEQ multiplex PCR; TCRdb holds only in-frame clones, not every one. The repertoire holds more than 40,000 clones, with more than 85% as singletons. The TCR comes from a female donor with multiple sclerosis, enrolled in a pregnancy study. The sequenced sample was CD8+ T cells from peripheral blood mononuclear cells, obtained after pregnancy. The chain couples TRBV13 to TRBJ2-7; 8 nucleotides align to TRBD2. The CDR3 spells CASSPGLGKAYEQYF. The CDR3 DNA follows: TGTGCCAGCAGCCCGGGACTAGGTAAGGCCTACGAGCAGTACTTC.